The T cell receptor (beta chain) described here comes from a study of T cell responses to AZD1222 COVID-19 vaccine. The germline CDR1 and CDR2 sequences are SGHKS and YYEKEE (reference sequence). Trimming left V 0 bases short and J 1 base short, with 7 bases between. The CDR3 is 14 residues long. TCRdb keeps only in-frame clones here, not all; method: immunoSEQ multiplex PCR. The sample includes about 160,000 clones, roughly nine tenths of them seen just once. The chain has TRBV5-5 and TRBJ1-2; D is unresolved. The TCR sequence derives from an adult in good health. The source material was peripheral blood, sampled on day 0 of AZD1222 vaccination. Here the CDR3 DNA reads TGTGCCAGCAGCTTGGCACAGTTTAACTATGGCTACACCTTC. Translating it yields CASSLAQFNYGYTF.